A selection of T cell receptor beta chains follows, all from one sample in a study of T-cell memory formation after mild COVID-19. TCRdb reprocessed the 5' RACE reads via MiXCR and lists one record per CDR3 protein. The repertoire includes under 250,000 distinct CDR3 sequences, roughly 9.4% of them detected once, and 22% sits in the top ten. Sequencing input: PBMCs or a T cell subset sorted from them (not recorded which). All receptors derive from a man in his late teens or twenties who had mild COVID-19 (a few samples of this study predate the infection). Cell type and time point are not known. Each CDR3 is given with its conserved first and last residue. A D gene is named only where the DNA matches it firmly. Clone size is given for some rows only: seen once, a few or many times, or a class if the clone is expanded.

clone size: -
D gene: TRBD1
CDR3 length: 16
J gene: TRBJ2-2
V gene: TRBV6-5
CDR3 DNA: TGTGCCAGCAGTTACTCGCTTCAGGGGGCGCCCGGGGAGCTGTTTTTT
CDR3 protein: CASSYSLQGAPGELFF

clone size: -
D gene: TRBD1
CDR3 length: 15
J gene: TRBJ1-5
V gene: TRBV4-1
CDR3 DNA: TGCGCCAGCAGCCAAGAATCAGGGGGCCGACAGCCCCAGCATTTT
CDR3 protein: CASSQESGGRQPQHF

clone size: -
D gene: -
CDR3 length: 16
J gene: TRBJ1-1
V gene: TRBV7-9
CDR3 DNA: TGTGCCAGCAGCCCAAGGGGGTTGGCTTGGAACACTGAAGCTTTCTTT
CDR3 protein: CASSPRGLAWNTEAFF

clone size: -
D gene: -
CDR3 length: 18
J gene: TRBJ1-1
V gene: TRBV5-1
CDR3 DNA: TGCGCCAGCAGCCAAAATTGGGTAGCGGACCCACGGTCCTCTGAAGCTTTCTTT
CDR3 protein: CASSQNWVADPRSSEAFF

clone size: few
D gene: TRBD2
CDR3 length: 16
J gene: TRBJ2-1
V gene: TRBV12-3/TRBV12-4
CDR3 DNA: TGTGCCAGCAGTTATAGGGGACTAGCGGGGGAAAATGAGCAGTTCTTC
CDR3 protein: CASSYRGLAGENEQFF

clone size: -
D gene: TRBD1
CDR3 length: 14
J gene: TRBJ1-4
V gene: TRBV12-3/TRBV12-4
CDR3 DNA: TGTGCCAGCAGTTCGGACAGGGATCGGGAAAAACTGTTTTTT
CDR3 protein: CASSSDRDREKLFF

clone size: few
D gene: -
CDR3 length: 18
J gene: TRBJ2-4
V gene: TRBV7-6
CDR3 DNA: TGTGCCAGCAGCCCCAGCCCCTTAGCGGTCTTAGGCAAAAACATTCAGTACTTC
CDR3 protein: CASSPSPLAVLGKNIQYF

clone size: -
D gene: TRBD1
CDR3 length: 16
J gene: TRBJ2-2
V gene: TRBV24-1
CDR3 DNA: TGTGCCACCAGTGATTCTCAGGGGGCTCGGACCGGGGAGCTGTTTTTT
CDR3 protein: CATSDSQGARTGELFF

clone size: few
D gene: TRBD1
CDR3 length: 16
J gene: TRBJ2-2
V gene: TRBV7-9
CDR3 DNA: TGTGCCAGCAGTTCGTATTGGACAGGGGAAACCGGGGAGCTGTTTTTT
CDR3 protein: CASSSYWTGETGELFF

clone size: many
D gene: TRBD1
CDR3 length: 14
J gene: TRBJ2-3
V gene: TRBV12-3/TRBV12-4
CDR3 DNA: TGTGCCAGCAGGTTAGGGACAGGGGCAGATACGCAGTATTTT
CDR3 protein: CASRLGTGADTQYF

clone size: many
D gene: -
CDR3 length: 14
J gene: TRBJ2-5
V gene: TRBV5-1
CDR3 DNA: TGCGCCAGCAGCTTGGGGCCGACGCAAGAGACCCAGTACTTC
CDR3 protein: CASSLGPTQETQYF